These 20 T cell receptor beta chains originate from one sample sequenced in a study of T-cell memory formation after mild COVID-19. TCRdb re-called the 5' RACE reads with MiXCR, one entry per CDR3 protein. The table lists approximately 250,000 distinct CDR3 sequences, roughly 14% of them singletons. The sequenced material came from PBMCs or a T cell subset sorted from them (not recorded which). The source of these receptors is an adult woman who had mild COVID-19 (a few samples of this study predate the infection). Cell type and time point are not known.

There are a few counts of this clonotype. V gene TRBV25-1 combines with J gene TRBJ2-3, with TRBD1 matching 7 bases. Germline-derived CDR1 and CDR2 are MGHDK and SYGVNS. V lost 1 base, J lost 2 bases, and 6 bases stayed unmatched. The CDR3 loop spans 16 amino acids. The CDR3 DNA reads TGTGCCAGCAGTGAATCGGGGACAGCACTCACAGATACGCAGTATTTT. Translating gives CASSESGTALTDTQYF.

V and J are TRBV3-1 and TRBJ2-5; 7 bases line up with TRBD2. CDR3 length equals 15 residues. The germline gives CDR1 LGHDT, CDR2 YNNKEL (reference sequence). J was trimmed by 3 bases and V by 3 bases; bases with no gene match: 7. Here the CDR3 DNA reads TGTGCCAGCAGCCATGCCGGGACTAAGAAAGAGACCCAGTACTTC. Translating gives CASSHAGTKKETQYF.

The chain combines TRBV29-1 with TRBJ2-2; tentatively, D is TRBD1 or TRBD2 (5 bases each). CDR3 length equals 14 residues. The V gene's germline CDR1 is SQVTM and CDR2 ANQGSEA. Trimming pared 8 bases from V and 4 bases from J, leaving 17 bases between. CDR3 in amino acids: CSILPGLSTGELFF. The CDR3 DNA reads TGCAGCATCCTCCCGGGGCTATCCACCGGGGAGCTGTTTTTT.

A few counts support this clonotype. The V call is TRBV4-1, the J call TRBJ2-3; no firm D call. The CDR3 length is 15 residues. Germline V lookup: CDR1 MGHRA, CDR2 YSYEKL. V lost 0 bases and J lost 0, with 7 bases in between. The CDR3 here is CASSQDPYSTDTQYF. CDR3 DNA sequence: TGCGCCAGCAGCCAAGATCCGTACAGCACAGATACGCAGTATTTT.

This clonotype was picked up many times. The CDR3 bases are TGTGCCACCAGCCCCGACAGGGCTGGGGCCAACGTCCTGACTTTC. Its protein is CATSPDRAGANVLTF. The rearrangement links TRBV24-1 to TRBJ2-6; 7 nucleotides align to TRBD1. Germline assignment: CDR1 KGHDR and CDR2 SFDVKD. The junction had 4 bases not matched to a gene; V was cut back by 7 bases and J by 2 bases. The CDR3 covers 15 residues.

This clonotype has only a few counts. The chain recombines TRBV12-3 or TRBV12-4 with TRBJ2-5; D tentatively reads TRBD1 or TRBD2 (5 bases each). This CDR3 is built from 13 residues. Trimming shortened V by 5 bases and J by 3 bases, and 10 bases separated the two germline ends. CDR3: CASSIRDEETQYF. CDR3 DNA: TGTGCCAGCAGTATCCGGGACGAAGAGACCCAGTACTTC.

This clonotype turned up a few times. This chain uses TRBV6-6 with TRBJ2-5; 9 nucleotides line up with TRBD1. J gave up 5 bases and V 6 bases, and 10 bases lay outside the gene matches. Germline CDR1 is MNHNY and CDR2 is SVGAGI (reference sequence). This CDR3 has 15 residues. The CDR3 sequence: CASRGGQGSLETQYF. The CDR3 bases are TGTGCCAGCAGAGGGGGACAGGGTTCTTTGGAGACCCAGTACTTC.

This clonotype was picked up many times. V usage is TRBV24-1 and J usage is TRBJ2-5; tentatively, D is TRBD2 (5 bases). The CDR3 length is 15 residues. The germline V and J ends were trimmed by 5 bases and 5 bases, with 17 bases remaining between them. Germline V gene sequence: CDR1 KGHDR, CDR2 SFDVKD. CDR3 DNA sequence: TGTGCCACCAGTGTATCACTAGGGCATCGGGAGACCCAGTACTTC. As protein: CATSVSLGHRETQYF.

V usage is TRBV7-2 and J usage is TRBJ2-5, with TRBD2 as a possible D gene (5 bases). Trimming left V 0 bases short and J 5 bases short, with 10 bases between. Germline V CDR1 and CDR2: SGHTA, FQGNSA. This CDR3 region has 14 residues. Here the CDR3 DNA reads TGTGCCAGCAGCTTAGCGCGGACTCTGGAGACCCAGTACTTC. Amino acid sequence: CASSLARTLETQYF.

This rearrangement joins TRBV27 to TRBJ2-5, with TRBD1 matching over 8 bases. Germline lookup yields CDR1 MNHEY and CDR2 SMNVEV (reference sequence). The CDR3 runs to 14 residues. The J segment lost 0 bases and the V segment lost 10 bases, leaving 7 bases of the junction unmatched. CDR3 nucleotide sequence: TGTGCCACCAAACCGGGACAGGACCAAGAGACCCAGTACTTC. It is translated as CATKPGQDQETQYF.

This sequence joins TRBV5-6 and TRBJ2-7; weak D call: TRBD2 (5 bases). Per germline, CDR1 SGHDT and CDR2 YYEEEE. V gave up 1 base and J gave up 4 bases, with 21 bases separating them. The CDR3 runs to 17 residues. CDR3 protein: CASSLILFSGPLYEQYF. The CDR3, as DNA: TGTGCCAGCAGCTTGATTCTCTTCAGCGGCCCTTTGTACGAGCAGTACTTC.

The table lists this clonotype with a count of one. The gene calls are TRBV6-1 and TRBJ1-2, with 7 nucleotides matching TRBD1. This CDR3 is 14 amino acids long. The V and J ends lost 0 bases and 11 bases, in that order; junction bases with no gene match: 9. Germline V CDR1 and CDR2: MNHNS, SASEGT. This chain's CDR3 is CASSEAGPGQRYTF. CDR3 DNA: TGTGCCAGCAGTGAAGCGGGTCCGGGACAGAGGTACACCTTC.

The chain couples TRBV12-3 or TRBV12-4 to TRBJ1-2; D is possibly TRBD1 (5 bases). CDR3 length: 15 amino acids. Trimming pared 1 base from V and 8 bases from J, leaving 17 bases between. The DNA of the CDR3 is TGTGCCAGCAGTTTAGAACCGGCCAGTCCAGGGGGCTACACCTTC. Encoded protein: CASSLEPASPGGYTF.

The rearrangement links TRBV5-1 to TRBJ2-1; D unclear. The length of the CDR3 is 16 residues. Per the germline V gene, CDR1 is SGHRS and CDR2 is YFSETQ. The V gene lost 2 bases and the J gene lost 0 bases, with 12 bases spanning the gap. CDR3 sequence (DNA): TGCGCCAGCAGCTTTTGGACGTCTAGCTCCTACAATGAGCAGTTCTTC. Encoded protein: CASSFWTSSSYNEQFF. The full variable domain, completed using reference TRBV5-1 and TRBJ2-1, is KAGVTQTPRYLIKTRGQQVTLSCSPISGHRSVSWYQQTPGQGLQFLFEYFSETQRNKGNFPGRFSGRQFSNSRSEMNVSTLELGDSALYLCASSFWTSSSYNEQFFGPGTRLTVL.

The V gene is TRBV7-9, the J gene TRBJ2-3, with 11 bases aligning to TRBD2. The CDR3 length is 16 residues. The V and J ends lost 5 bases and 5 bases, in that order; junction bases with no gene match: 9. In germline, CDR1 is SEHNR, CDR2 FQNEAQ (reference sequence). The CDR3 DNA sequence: TGTGCCAGCAGCCCGGGACTAGCGGAACCTGGAGATACGCAGTATTTT. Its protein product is CASSPGLAEPGDTQYF.

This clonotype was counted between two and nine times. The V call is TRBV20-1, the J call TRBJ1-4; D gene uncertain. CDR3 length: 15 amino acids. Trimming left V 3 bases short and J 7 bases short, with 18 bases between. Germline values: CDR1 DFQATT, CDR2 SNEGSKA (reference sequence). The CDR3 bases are TGCAGTGCTAGTCACCGGAGCGGGCCCCTTGAAAAACTGTTTTTT. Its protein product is CSASHRSGPLEKLFF.

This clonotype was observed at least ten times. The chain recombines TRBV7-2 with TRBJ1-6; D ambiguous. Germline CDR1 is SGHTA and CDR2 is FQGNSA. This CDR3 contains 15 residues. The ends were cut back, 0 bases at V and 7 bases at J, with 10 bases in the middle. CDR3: CASSLAGVRNSPLHF. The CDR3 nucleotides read TGTGCCAGCAGCTTAGCCGGGGTCCGGAATTCACCCCTCCACTTT.

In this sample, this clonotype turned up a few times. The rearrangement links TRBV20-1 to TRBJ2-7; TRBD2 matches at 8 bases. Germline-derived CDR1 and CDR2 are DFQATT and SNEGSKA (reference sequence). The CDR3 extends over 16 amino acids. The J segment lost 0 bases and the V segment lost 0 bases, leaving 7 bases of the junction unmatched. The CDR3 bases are TGCAGTGCTAGAGATCGGAGCGGGAGTCGCTCCTACGAGCAGTACTTC. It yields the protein CSARDRSGSRSYEQYF.

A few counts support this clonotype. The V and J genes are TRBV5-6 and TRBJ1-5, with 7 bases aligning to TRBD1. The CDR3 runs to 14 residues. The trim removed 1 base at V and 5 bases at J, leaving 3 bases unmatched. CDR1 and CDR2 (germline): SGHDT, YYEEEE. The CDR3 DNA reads TGTGCCAGCAGCTTGTACAGGGGACATCAGCCCCAGCATTTT. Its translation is CASSLYRGHQPQHF.

CDR3 sequence (DNA): TGCAGTGGACCGGGACCGATCAATGAGCAGTTCTTC. This codes for CSGPGPINEQFF. V usage is TRBV20-1 and J usage is TRBJ2-1; D possibly uses TRBD1 or TRBD2 (5 bases each). The V end was cut by 7 bases, the J end by 6 bases, with 13 bases between. Germline V gene data show CDR1 as DFQATT and CDR2 as SNEGSKA (reference sequence). CDR3 length equals 12 residues.